Below, 27 T cell receptor beta chains from the same sample are listed, as sequenced in a study of blood T cell repertoires in COVID-19. Only in-frame clones appear in the TCRdb table, and some are missing; sequencing was by immunoSEQ multiplex PCR. The sample lists about 530,000 clones, about 89% occurring once. Sequenced input: peripheral blood. The receptors originated from a woman aged 45-60 years with COVID-19, enrolled during active disease.

The chain combines TRBV28 with TRBJ1-2; 7 positions agree with TRBD1. The CDR3 is made up of 14 amino acids. Per germline, CDR1 MDHEN and CDR2 SYDVKM. V was clipped by 7 bases and J by 5 bases; unmatched bases: 10. The CDR3 loop reads CASTSPGGSYGYTF. In nucleotides, the CDR3 is TGTGCCAGCACCTCACCAGGGGGATCGTATGGCTACACCTTC.

The gene calls are TRBV11-2 and TRBJ1-2; D is possibly TRBD1 (5 bases). Germline V gene lookup returns CDR1 SGHAT and CDR2 FQNNGV. This CDR3 comprises 13 residues. Trimming removed 11 bases from V and 4 bases from J, with 17 bases in between. CDR3 in DNA: TGTGCCGTGGGGGGACGGTCCTTCTATGGCTACACCTTC. Its protein product is CAVGGRSFYGYTF.

This chain connects TRBV7-9 to TRBJ1-1, with TRBD1 identical over 7 bases. Germline V gives CDR1 SEHNR, CDR2 FQNEAQ (reference sequence). The CDR3 spans 13 residues. Trimming cost V 6 bases and J 4 bases; bases outside gene matches: 5. CDR3 residues: CASSLQGGTEAFF. The CDR3 DNA reads as TGTGCCAGCAGTCTTCAGGGGGGCACTGAAGCTTTCTTT.

This chain uses TRBV15 with TRBJ2-3, with D possibly TRBD1 on 5 matching bases. The CDR3 has 12 residues. The ends were cut back, 6 bases at V and 4 bases at J, with 8 bases in the middle. The V gene's germline CDR1 is LNHNV and CDR2 YYDKDF (reference sequence). The CDR3 loop is CATSLRADTQYF. The CDR3 DNA reads as TGTGCCACCAGTCTCAGGGCAGATACGCAGTATTTT.

The rearrangement joins TRBV28 to TRBJ1-2; D call uncertain. CDR3 length: 17 residues. V was pared by 7 bases and J by 5 bases, with 26 bases between. Germline CDR1 reads MDHEN; CDR2 reads SYDVKM. In DNA, the CDR3 is TGTGCCAGCAAACTTGAACGGAGGTCTCGAGGGCTTTATGGCTACACCTTC. Its translation is CASKLERRSRGLYGYTF.

The genes are TRBV5-1 and TRBJ1-2; D remains ambiguous. Germline V gene data show CDR1 as SGHRS and CDR2 as YFSETQ. Deletions cut 0 bases from V and 3 bases from J, with 9 bases between. This CDR3 is built from 14 residues. The CDR3 nucleotides are TGCGCCAGCAGCTTGGCCTATGGAGACTATGGCTACACCTTC. This codes for CASSLAYGDYGYTF. The whole variable domain, filled in from reference TRBV5-1 and TRBJ1-2, reads KAGVTQTPRYLIKTRGQQVTLSCSPISGHRSVSWYQQTPGQGLQFLFEYFSETQRNKGNFPGRFSGRQFSNSRSEMNVSTLELGDSALYLCASSLAYGDYGYTFGSGTRLTVV.

This chain links TRBV5-1 with TRBJ2-7; 13 nucleotides line up with TRBD2. This CDR3 contains 17 residues. V lost 6 bases to trimming and J lost 6 bases; unmatched junction nucleotides: 15. The germline CDR1 and CDR2 sequences are SGHRS and YFSETQ. The CDR3 DNA follows: TGCGCCAGCACCCCGACTAGCGGGGGGTGGAGGGCTCGCGAGCAGTACTTC. It encodes CASTPTSGGWRAREQYF.

This chain links TRBV2 with TRBJ2-4; the D gene is possibly TRBD2 (5 bases). The CDR3 contains 15 residues. Germline V gene lookup returns CDR1 SNHLY and CDR2 FYNNEI. V lost 3 bases and J 1 base, leaving 10 bases between the germline ends. The CDR3 loop is CASSELAVAKNIQYF. As DNA, the CDR3 is TGTGCCAGCAGTGAGCTAGCTGTGGCCAAAAACATTCAGTACTTC. Variable domain in full (rest from reference TRBV2 and TRBJ2-4): EPEVTQTPSHQVTQMGQEVILRCVPISNHLYFYWYRQILGQKVEFLVSFYNNEISEKSEIFDDQFSVERPDGSNFTLKIRSTKLEDSAMYFCASSELAVAKNIQYFGAGTRLSVL.

V usage is TRBV19 and J usage is TRBJ1-2, with a tentative D call TRBD1 (6 bases). Trimming stripped 7 bases from V and 2 bases from J, with 14 bases between. The CDR3 sequence is 14 residues long. Germline CDR1 is LNHDA and CDR2 is SQIVND (reference sequence). CDR3 residues: CASTPGQLNYGYTF. The CDR3 bases are TGTGCCAGTACTCCAGGACAGTTAAACTATGGCTACACCTTC.

The chain recombines TRBV24-1 with TRBJ1-5, with a possible D match to TRBD1 (6 bases). CDR3 length: 16 residues. V was shortened by 5 bases and J by 5 bases, with 18 bases between the two germline ends. CDR1 and CDR2 (germline): KGHDR, SFDVKD. The CDR3 bases are TGTGCCACCAGTGCTAATATGGACAGCCTAGATCAGCCCCAGCATTTT. This codes for CATSANMDSLDQPQHF.

The rearrangement joins TRBV27 to TRBJ2-7, with TRBD2 identical over 7 bases. CDR3 length equals 16 residues. V dropped 3 bases and J dropped 0; count of bases not matched to a gene: 8. Germline values: CDR1 MNHEY, CDR2 SMNVEV (reference sequence). CDR3 sequence: CASSLRGGGNSYEQYF. The DNA of the CDR3 is TGTGCCAGCAGTTTGCGTGGGGGGGGAAACTCCTACGAGCAGTACTTC.

The rearrangement joins TRBV3-1 (or the pseudogene TRBV3-2) to TRBJ1-3; D ambiguous. V shed 4 bases and J shed 8 bases, with 18 bases lying between them. The CDR3 totals 15 residues. Germline loops: CDR1 LGHDT, CDR2 YNNKEL (reference sequence). CDR3 protein: CASSPSGPRGDTIYF. The CDR3 DNA reads TGTGCCAGCAGCCCTTCCGGGCCCCGGGGAGACACCATATATTTT.

This clone was seen a single time. The gene calls are TRBV28 and TRBJ1-2, with D uncertain. In germline, CDR1 is MDHEN, CDR2 SYDVKM. The V end was cut by 3 bases, the J end by 11 bases, with 10 bases between. The CDR3 loop spans 11 amino acids. The CDR3 DNA follows: TGTGCCAGCAGTTTGAACGGGATGTACACCTTC. Amino acid sequence: CASSLNGMYTF.

The gene calls are TRBV29-1 and TRBJ1-2; TRBD1 aligns across 7 bases. Trimming took 5 bases from V and 4 from J; bases not matched to a gene: 7. Germline CDR1 is SQVTM and CDR2 is ANQGSEA. CDR3 length: 13 amino acids. The CDR3 sequence is CSVREGASYGYTF. The DNA for the CDR3 is TGCAGCGTTCGGGAGGGGGCATCCTATGGCTACACCTTC.

This chain joins TRBV2 and TRBJ2-4; 7 bases fit TRBD1. The CDR3 sequence is 13 residues long. Germline assignment: CDR1 SNHLY and CDR2 FYNNEI. Losses at the gene ends were 8 bases for V and 11 bases for J; bases not matched to a gene: 12. The CDR3 loop reads CASAEAQGDFQYF. CDR3 nucleotides: TGTGCCAGCGCTGAGGCCCAGGGGGATTTTCAGTACTTC.

V is TRBV19 and J is TRBJ1-1; D unclear. The CDR3 has 13 amino acids. The V end was cut by 2 bases, the J end by 7 bases, with 11 bases between. Germline V gives CDR1 LNHDA, CDR2 SQIVND (reference sequence). The CDR3: CASSISLLFEAFF. For the CDR3, the DNA is TGTGCCAGTAGTATAAGTCTACTTTTTGAAGCTTTCTTT.

This rearrangement joins TRBV5-6 to TRBJ1-2; D is possibly TRBD1 (5 bases). The CDR3 extends over 16 amino acids. Germline lookup yields CDR1 SGHDT and CDR2 YYEEEE. V lost 0 bases and J 3 bases, leaving 15 bases between the germline ends. This CDR3 reads CASSLEELGDYYGYTF. As DNA, the CDR3 is TGTGCCAGCAGCTTGGAAGAGCTGGGGGACTACTATGGCTACACCTTC.

This chain uses TRBV7-9 with TRBJ1-3; 7 bases map to TRBD1. The germline gives CDR1 SEHNR, CDR2 FQNEAQ (reference sequence). Trimming at V came to 5 bases and at J to 3 bases, leaving 7 bases not matched to a gene. This CDR3 spans 15 amino acids. The CDR3 DNA reads TGTGCCAGCAGCACCCAGGGGGGAAATGGAAACACCATATATTTT. It codes for CASSTQGGNGNTIYF.

The chain combines TRBV30 with TRBJ2-2; a weak D match, TRBD2 (6 bases). Looked up from germline, CDR1 is GTSNPN and CDR2 is SVGIG (reference sequence). V shed 6 bases and J shed 0 bases, with 11 bases lying between them. The CDR3 consists of 14 residues. CDR3: CACTAGANTGELFF. CDR3 bases: TGTGCCTGCACAGCGGGTGCGAACACCGGGGAGCTGTTTTTT.

The chain links TRBV6-6 to TRBJ2-7; no clear D gene. Trimming took 0 bases from V and 6 from J, leaving 9 bases between them. There are 13 residues in the CDR3. Germline assignment: CDR1 MNHNY and CDR2 SVGAGI (reference sequence). The CDR3 nucleotides are TGTGCCAGCAGTTACTCGATGCTAAGCGAGCAGTACTTC. Amino acids: CASSYSMLSEQYF.

V usage is TRBV30 and J usage is TRBJ1-2, with D possibly TRBD1 on 6 matching bases. CDR1 and CDR2 (germline): GTSNPN, SVGIG (reference sequence). The CDR3 sequence is 16 residues long. V dropped 1 base and J dropped 0 bases, with 15 bases sitting between them. CDR3 coding DNA: TGTGCCTGGAGTGATACAGGGTTCAGATCTAACTATGGCTACACCTTC. Its protein is CAWSDTGFRSNYGYTF. Together with reference TRBV30 and TRBJ1-2, the CDR3 gives the full variable domain: SQTIHQWPATLVQPVGSPLSLECTVEGTSNPNLYWYRQAAGRGLQLLFYSVGIGQISSEVPQNLSASRPQDRQFILSSKKLLLSDSGFYLCAWSDTGFRSNYGYTFGSGTRLTVV.

This chain links TRBV27 with TRBJ1-5, with 7 bases lining up with TRBD1. V shed 4 bases and J 2 bases; nucleotides not matched to a gene: 8. The CDR3 has 16 residues. The germline CDR1 and CDR2 sequences are MNHEY and SMNVEV (reference sequence). The CDR3 nucleotides are TGTGCCAGCAGTTCGATTATCGGGACAGGCAATCAGCCCCAGCATTTT. Translated, it gives CASSSIIGTGNQPQHF.

The CDR3 loop is CASSQLTVNTEAFF. CDR3 coding DNA: TGTGCCAGCAGCCAATTGACAGTAAACACTGAAGCTTTCTTT. This chain joins TRBV14 and TRBJ1-1; TRBD1 might be the D (5 bases). V dropped 2 bases and J dropped 2 bases, with 9 bases sitting between them. This CDR3 is built from 14 residues. Looked up from germline, CDR1 is SGHDN and CDR2 is FVKESK.

The rearrangement uses TRBV11-1 and TRBJ2-4; weak D call: TRBD1 (6 bases). This CDR3 comprises 15 residues. Germline V gene data show CDR1 as SGHAT and CDR2 as FQDESV (reference sequence). The V end was cut by 5 bases, the J end by 0 bases, with 11 bases between. CDR3 sequence reads: CASSNLQGAKNIQYF. CDR3 sequence (DNA): TGTGCCAGCAGCAACTTACAGGGAGCCAAAAACATTCAGTACTTC.

The chain uses TRBV5-1 and TRBJ1-1; D gene uncertain. Looked up from germline, CDR1 is SGHRS and CDR2 is YFSETQ. Trimming pared 4 bases from V and 0 bases from J, leaving 7 bases between. The CDR3 spans 13 residues. The CDR3 DNA follows: TGCGCCAGCAGCCGCGTCATGAACACTGAAGCTTTCTTT. Protein: CASSRVMNTEAFF.

This clone has only one observation. V usage is TRBV7-9 and J usage is TRBJ1-2; a weak D match, TRBD1 (5 bases). The CDR3 has 13 residues. Between the trimmed V and J ends, which lost 2 bases and 4 bases, there was a span of 8 bases. The germline gives CDR1 SEHNR, CDR2 FQNEAQ (reference sequence). CDR3 DNA: TGTGCCAGCAGCTTATTGGGGGGCTATGGCTACACCTTC. This sequence encodes CASSLLGGYGYTF.

Only one count was recorded for this clone. This sequence joins TRBV3-1 (or the pseudogene TRBV3-2) and TRBJ1-2; TRBD1 might be the D (5 bases). Germline values: CDR1 LGHDT, CDR2 YNNKEL (reference sequence). V gave up 1 base and J gave up 8 bases, with 11 bases separating them. The CDR3 spans 13 residues. The DNA for the CDR3 is TGTGCCAGCAGCCAAGGACAGCGGGGAGGCTACACCTTC. Protein sequence: CASSQGQRGGYTF.